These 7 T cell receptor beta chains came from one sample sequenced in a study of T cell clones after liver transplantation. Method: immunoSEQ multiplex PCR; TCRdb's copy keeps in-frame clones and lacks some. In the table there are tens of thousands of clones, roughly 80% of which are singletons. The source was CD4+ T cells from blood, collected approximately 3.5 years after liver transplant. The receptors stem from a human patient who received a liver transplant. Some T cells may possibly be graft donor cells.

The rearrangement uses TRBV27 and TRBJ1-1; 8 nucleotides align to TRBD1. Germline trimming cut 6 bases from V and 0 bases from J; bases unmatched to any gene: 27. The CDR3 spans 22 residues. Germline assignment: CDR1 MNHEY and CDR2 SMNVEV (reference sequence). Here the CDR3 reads CASSFQGWALQDRATMNTEAFF. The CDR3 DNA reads TGTGCCAGCAGCTTTCAAGGCTGGGCTCTGCAGGACAGGGCGACCATGAACACTGAAGCTTTCTTT.

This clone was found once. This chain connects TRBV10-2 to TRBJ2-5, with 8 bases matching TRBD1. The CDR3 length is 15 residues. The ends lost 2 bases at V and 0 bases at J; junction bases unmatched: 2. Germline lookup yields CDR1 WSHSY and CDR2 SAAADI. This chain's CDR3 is CASSETGGHQETQYF. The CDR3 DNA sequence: TGCGCCAGCAGTGAGACAGGGGGGCACCAAGAGACCCAGTACTTC.

The CDR3 here is CASSIEIAGFGETQYF. The CDR3 DNA follows: TGTGCCAGTAGTATAGAGATAGCGGGATTCGGAGAGACCCAGTACTTC. The chain employs TRBV19 and TRBJ2-5, with 8 bases identical to TRBD2. The CDR3 runs to 16 residues. Germline V gene data show CDR1 as LNHDA and CDR2 as SQIVND (reference sequence). J lost 4 bases, V lost 0 bases, and 7 bases had no gene match.

CDR3 protein: CASSYGGLAGTGGELFF. The DNA for the CDR3 is TGTGCCAGCAGCTACGGCGGACTAGCGGGAACAGGGGGGGAGCTGTTTTTT. The chain employs TRBV5-4 and TRBJ2-2; 12 bases fit TRBD2. Trimming removed 3 bases from V and 8 bases from J; junction bases left unmatched: 11. This CDR3 contains 17 residues. Germline values: CDR1 SGHNT, CDR2 YYREEE (reference sequence).

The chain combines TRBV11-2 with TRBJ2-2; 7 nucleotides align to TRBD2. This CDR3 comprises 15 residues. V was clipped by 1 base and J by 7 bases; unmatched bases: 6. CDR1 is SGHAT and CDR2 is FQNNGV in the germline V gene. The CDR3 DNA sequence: TGTGCCAGCAGCTTAGGACTAGCTAGTGGCGGGGAGCTGTTTTTT. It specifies CASSLGLASGGELFF. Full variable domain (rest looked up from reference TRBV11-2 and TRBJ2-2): EAGVAQSPRYKIIEKRQSVAFWCNPISGHATLYWYQQILGQGPKLLIQFQNNGVVDDSQLPKDRFSAERLKGVDSTLKIQPAKLEDSAVYLCASSLGLASGGELFFGEGSRLTVL.

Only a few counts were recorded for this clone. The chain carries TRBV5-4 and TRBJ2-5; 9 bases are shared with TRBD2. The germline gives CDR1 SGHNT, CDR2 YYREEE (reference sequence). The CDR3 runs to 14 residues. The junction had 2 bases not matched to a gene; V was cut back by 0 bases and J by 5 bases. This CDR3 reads CASSLGLAAETQYF. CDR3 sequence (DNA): TGTGCCAGCAGCTTGGGACTAGCGGCGGAGACCCAGTACTTC.

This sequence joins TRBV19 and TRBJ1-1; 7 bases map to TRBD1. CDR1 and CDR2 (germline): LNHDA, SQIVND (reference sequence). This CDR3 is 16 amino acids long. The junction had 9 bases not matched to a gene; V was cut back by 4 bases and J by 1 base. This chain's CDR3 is CASSTRQGRTNTEAFF. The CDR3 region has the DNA TGTGCCAGTAGTACCCGACAGGGACGGACGAACACTGAAGCTTTCTTT.